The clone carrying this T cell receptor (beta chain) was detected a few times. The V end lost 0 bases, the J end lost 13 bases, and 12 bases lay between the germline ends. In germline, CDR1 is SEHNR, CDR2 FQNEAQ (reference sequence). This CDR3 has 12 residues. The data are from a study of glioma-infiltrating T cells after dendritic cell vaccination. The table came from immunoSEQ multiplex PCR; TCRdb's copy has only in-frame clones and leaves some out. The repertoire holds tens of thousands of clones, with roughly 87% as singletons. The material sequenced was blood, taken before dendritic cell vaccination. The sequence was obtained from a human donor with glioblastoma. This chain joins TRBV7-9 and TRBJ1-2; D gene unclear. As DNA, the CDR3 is TGTGCCAGCAGCTTAGCGCTGTCGGGAGCCACCTTC. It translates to CASSLALSGATF.